This entry describes one T cell receptor (beta chain). The data are from a study of Tregs in tolerant kidney transplant recipients. Trimming stripped 0 bases from V and 7 bases from J, with 10 bases between. Germline CDR1 and CDR2: MNHEY and SVGAGI. The CDR3 contains 14 residues. Related graft donors supplied nonmyeloablative bone marrow transplants, and mixed chimerism was transient. Repertoires were generated with immunoSEQ multiplex PCR, while TCRdb's copy carries only in-frame clones and drops some. Here the sample spans 100,000 or so clones, roughly 93% being singletons. The chain links TRBV6-5 to TRBJ2-1; possible D gene TRBD2, 5 bases. This material consisted of CD4+ T cells from blood (PBMCs), taken 12 months after the transplant. This clonotype was obtained from a human patient who received a combined kidney and bone marrow transplant. Some T cells may be transferred from the graft donor. In DNA, the CDR3 is TGTGCCAGCAGTTACTCGAGGCGGGTAAATGAGCAGTTCTTC. Translating it yields CASSYSRRVNEQFF.